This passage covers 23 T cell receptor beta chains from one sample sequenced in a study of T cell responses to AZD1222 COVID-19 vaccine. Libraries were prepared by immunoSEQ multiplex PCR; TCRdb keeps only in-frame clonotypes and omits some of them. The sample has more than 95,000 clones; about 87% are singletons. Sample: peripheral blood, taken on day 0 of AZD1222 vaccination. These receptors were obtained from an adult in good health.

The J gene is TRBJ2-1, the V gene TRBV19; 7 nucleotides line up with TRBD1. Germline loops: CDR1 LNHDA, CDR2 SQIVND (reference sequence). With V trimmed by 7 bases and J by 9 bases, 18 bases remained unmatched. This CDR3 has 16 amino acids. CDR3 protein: CASMQPTGVEASEQFF. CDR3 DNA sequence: TGTGCCAGTATGCAACCCACAGGGGTGGAGGCAAGTGAGCAGTTCTTC.

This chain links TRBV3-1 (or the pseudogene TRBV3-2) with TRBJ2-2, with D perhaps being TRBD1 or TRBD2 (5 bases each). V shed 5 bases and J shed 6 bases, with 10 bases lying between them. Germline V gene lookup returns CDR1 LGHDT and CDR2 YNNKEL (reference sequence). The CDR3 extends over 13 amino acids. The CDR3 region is CASSSMGAGELFF. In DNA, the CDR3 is TGTGCCAGCAGCTCCATGGGGGCCGGGGAGCTGTTTTTT.

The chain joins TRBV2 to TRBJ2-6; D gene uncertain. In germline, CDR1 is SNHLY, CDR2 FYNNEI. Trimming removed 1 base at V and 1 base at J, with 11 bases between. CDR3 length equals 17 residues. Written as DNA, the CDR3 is TGTGCCAGCAGTGAAGGGGTTTCATCTTCTGGGGCCAACGTCCTGACTTTC. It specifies CASSEGVSSSGANVLTF.

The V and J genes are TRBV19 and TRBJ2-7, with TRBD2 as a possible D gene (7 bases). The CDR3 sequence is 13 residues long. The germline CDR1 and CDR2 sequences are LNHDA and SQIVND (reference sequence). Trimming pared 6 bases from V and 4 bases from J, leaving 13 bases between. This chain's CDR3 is CASSSEGGYEQYF. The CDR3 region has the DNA TGTGCCAGTAGCTCCGAGGGGGGGTACGAGCAGTACTTC.

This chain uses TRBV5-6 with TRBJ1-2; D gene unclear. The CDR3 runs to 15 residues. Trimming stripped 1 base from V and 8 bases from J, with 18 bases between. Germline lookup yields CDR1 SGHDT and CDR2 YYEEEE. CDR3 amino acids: CASSLYSNGVLGYTF. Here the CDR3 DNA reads TGTGCCAGCAGCTTGTACTCTAACGGTGTTCTGGGCTACACCTTC.

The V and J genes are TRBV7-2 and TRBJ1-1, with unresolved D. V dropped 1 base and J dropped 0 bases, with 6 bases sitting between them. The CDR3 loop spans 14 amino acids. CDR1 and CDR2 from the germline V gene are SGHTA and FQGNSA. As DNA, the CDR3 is TGTGCCAGCAGCTTAGTTATGCTGAACACTGAAGCTTTCTTT. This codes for CASSLVMLNTEAFF.

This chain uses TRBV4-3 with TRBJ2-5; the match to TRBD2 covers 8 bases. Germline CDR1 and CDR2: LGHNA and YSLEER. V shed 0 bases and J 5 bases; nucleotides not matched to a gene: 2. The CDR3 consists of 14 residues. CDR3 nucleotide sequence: TGCGCCAGCAGCCAAGATCGCGGGAGGGAGACCCAGTACTTC. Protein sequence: CASSQDRGRETQYF.

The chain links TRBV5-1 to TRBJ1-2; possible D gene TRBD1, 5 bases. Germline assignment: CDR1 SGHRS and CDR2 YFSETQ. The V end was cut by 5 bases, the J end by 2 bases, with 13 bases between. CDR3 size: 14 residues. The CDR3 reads CASSFGGSNYGYTF. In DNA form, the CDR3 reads TGCGCCAGCAGTTTCGGGGGATCAAACTATGGCTACACCTTC.

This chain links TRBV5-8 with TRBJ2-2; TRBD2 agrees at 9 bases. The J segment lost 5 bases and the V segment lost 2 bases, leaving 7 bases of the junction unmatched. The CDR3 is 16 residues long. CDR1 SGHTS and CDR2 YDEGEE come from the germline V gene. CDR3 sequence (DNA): TGTGCCAGCAGCTTTAGGCTAGCGGGGCGGACCGGGGAGCTGTTTTTT. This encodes CASSFRLAGRTGELFF.

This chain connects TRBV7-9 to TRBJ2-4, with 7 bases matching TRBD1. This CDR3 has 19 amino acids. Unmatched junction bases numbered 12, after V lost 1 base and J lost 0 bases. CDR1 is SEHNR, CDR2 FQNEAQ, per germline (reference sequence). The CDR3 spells CASSLDPGTVMIAKNIQYF. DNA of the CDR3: TGTGCCAGCAGCTTAGACCCCGGGACAGTCATGATAGCCAAAAACATTCAGTACTTC.

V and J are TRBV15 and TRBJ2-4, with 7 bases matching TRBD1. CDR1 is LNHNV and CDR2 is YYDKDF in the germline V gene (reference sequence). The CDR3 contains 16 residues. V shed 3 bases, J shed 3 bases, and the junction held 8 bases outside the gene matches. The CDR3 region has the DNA TGTGCCACCAGCAGTGGTGACAGGGCTGGCAAAAACATTCAGTACTTC. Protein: CATSSGDRAGKNIQYF.

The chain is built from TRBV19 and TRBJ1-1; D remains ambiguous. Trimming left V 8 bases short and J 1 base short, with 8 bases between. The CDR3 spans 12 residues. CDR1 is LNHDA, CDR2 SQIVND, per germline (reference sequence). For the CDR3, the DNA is TGTGCCAGTTTAATCGGGAACACTGAAGCTTTCTTT. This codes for CASLIGNTEAFF.

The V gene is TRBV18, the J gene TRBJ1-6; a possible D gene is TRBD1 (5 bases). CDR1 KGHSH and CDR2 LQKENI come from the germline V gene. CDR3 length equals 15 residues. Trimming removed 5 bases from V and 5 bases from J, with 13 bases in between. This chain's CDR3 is CASSAAGPDNSPLHF. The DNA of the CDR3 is TGTGCCAGCTCAGCAGCAGGGCCGGATAATTCACCCCTCCACTTT.

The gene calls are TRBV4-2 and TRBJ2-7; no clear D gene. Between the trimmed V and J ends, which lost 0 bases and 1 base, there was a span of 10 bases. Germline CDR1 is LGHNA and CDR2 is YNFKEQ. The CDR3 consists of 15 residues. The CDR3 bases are TGTGCCAGCAGCCAAGATCTTGGCAGTTCCTACGAGCAGTACTTC. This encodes CASSQDLGSSYEQYF.

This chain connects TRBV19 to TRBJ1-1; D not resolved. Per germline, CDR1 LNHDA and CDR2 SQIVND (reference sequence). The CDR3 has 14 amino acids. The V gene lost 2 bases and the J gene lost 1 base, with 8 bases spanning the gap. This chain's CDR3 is CASSINPANTEAFF. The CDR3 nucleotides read TGTGCCAGTAGTATAAATCCAGCGAACACTGAAGCTTTCTTT. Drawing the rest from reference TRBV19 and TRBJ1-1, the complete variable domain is DGGITQSPKYLFRKEGQNVTLSCEQNLNHDAMYWYRQDPGQGLRLIYYSQIVNDFQKGDIAEGYSVSREKKESFPLTVTSAQKNPTAFYLCASSINPANTEAFFGQGTRLTVV.

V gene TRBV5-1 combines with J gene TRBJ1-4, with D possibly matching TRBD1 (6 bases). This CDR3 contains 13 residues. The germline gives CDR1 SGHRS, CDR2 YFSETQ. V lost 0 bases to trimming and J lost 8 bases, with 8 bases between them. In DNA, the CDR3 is TGCGCCAGCAGCTTGGCAACAGGGGAAAAACTGTTTTTT. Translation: CASSLATGEKLFF.

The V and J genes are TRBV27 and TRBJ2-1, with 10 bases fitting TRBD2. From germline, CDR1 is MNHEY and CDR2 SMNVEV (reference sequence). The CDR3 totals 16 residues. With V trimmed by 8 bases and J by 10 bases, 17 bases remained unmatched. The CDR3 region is CASCSEELAGLGEQFF. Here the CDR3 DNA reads TGTGCCAGCTGTTCGGAGGAACTAGCGGGGTTAGGGGAGCAGTTCTTC.

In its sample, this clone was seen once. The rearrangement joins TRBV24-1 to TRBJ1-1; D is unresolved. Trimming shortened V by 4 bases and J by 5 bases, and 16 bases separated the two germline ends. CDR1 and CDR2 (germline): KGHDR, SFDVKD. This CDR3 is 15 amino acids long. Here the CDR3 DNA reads TGTGCCACCAGTGACTCTAATTTCGGAGGGACTGAAGCTTTCTTT. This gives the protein CATSDSNFGGTEAFF.

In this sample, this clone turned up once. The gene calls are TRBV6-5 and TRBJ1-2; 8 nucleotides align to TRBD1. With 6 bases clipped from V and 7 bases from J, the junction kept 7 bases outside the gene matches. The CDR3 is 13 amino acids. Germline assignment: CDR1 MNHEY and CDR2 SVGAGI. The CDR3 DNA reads TGTGCCAGCAGCTTCGGACAGGGAGTTGGCTACACCTTC. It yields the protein CASSFGQGVGYTF.

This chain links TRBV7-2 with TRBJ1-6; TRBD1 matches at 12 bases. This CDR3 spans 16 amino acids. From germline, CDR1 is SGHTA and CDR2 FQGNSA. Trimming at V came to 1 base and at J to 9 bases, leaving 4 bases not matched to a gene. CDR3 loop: CASSLEGQGASSPLHF. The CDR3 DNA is TGTGCCAGCAGCTTAGAGGGACAGGGGGCCAGTTCACCCCTCCACTTT.

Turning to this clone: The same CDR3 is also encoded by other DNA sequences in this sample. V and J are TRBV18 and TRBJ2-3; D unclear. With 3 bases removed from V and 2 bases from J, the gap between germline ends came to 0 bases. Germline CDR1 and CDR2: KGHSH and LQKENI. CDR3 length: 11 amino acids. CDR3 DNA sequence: TGTGCCAGCTCACCCACAGATACGCAGTATTTT. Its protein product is CASSPTDTQYF.

Here the CDR3 DNA reads TGTGCCAGCAGCTTAATGGCACCAGGGTACACCGGGGAGCTGTTTTTT. It specifies CASSLMAPGYTGELFF. V is TRBV7-2 and J is TRBJ2-2, with D possibly TRBD1 on 5 matching bases. The germline gives CDR1 SGHTA, CDR2 FQGNSA. The CDR3 contains 16 residues. V lost 2 bases and J 3 bases, leaving 13 bases between the germline ends.

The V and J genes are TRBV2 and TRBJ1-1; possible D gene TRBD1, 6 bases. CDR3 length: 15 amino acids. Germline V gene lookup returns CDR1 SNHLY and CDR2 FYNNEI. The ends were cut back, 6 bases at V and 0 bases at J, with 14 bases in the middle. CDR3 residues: CASRGAHIVNTEAFF. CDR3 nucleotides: TGTGCCAGCAGGGGGGCTCATATTGTGAACACTGAAGCTTTCTTT.